This is a list of T cell receptor beta chains from one sample in a study of cytomegalovirus exposure and HLA in healthy donors. Assay: immunoSEQ multiplex PCR; the TCRdb copy retains only in-frame clones and omits some. Its clone listing holds around 26,000 clones. Sample: PBMCs. These TCRs come from a male donor in good health and CMV-seropositive. CDR3s include the opening cysteine and the closing phenylalanine or tryptophan. D genes are given only for firm matches. Clone sizes are given selectively: once, few, many, or a class where the clone is expanded.

d_call: TRBD2; j_call: TRBJ2-1; v_call: TRBV5-6; clone_size: NA; cdr3_aa: CASSSIAGAIYNEQFF; cdr3_nt: TGTGCCAGCAGCTCCATAGCGGGGGCGATCTACAATGAGCAGTTCTTC
d_call: TRBD2; j_call: TRBJ2-1; v_call: TRBV18; clone_size: NA; cdr3_aa: CASSPLGAMIRSGRAPYNEQFF; cdr3_nt: TGTGCCAGCTCACCACTTGGGGCCATGATACGGAGCGGGAGGGCCCCCTACAATGAGCAGTTCTTC
d_call: TRBD2; j_call: TRBJ2-1; v_call: TRBV18; clone_size: NA; cdr3_aa: CASSLTGLAGENEQFF; cdr3_nt: TGTGCCAGCTCACTTACGGGACTAGCGGGGGAAAATGAGCAGTTCTTC
d_call: NA; j_call: TRBJ2-1; v_call: TRBV30; clone_size: NA; cdr3_aa: CAWSPGIGEQFF; cdr3_nt: TGTGCCTGGAGTCCGGGGATAGGGGAGCAGTTCTTC
d_call: TRBD1; j_call: TRBJ1-5; v_call: TRBV7-9; clone_size: NA; cdr3_aa: CASSSTGSGNQPQHF; cdr3_nt: TGTGCCAGCAGCTCGACAGGGTCGGGCAATCAGCCCCAGCATTTT
d_call: NA; j_call: TRBJ2-7; v_call: TRBV27; clone_size: NA; cdr3_aa: CASSLGSAYEQYF; cdr3_nt: TGTGCCAGCAGTTTGGGCTCGGCCTACGAGCAGTACTTC
d_call: NA; j_call: TRBJ1-4; v_call: TRBV5-6; clone_size: NA; cdr3_aa: CASSLVGGEDEKLFF; cdr3_nt: TGTGCCAGCAGCTTGGTGGGGGGAGAAGATGAAAAACTGTTTTTT
d_call: NA; j_call: TRBJ1-2; v_call: TRBV29-1; clone_size: NA; cdr3_aa: CSVEPRPGSRGYTF; cdr3_nt: TGCAGCGTTGAACCCCGACCAGGGTCGCGCGGCTACACCTTC
d_call: NA; j_call: TRBJ1-6; v_call: TRBV7-3; clone_size: NA; cdr3_aa: CASSEQTQGNSPLHF; cdr3_nt: TGTGCCAGCAGCGAGCAAACCCAGGGTAATTCACCCCTCCACTTT
d_call: NA; j_call: TRBJ1-5; v_call: TRBV6-1; clone_size: NA; cdr3_aa: CASSVYRNQPQHF; cdr3_nt: TGTGCCAGCAGTGTTTACAGGAATCAGCCCCAGCATTTT
d_call: NA; j_call: TRBJ2-7; v_call: TRBV7-6; clone_size: NA; cdr3_aa: CASSLGTEAYEQYF; cdr3_nt: TGTGCCAGCAGCTTAGGTACGGAGGCCTACGAGCAGTACTTC
d_call: TRBD1; j_call: TRBJ1-2; v_call: TRBV28; clone_size: NA; cdr3_aa: CASSNGQGEYGYTF; cdr3_nt: TGTGCCAGCAGCAACGGACAGGGAGAGTATGGCTACACCTTC
d_call: TRBD1; j_call: TRBJ1-5; v_call: TRBV4-1; clone_size: NA; cdr3_aa: CASSAGQGNQPQHF; cdr3_nt: TGCGCCAGCAGCGCGGGACAGGGGAATCAGCCCCAGCATTTT
d_call: NA; j_call: TRBJ1-2; v_call: TRBV6-1; clone_size: NA; cdr3_aa: CASSAYRAYGYTF; cdr3_nt: TGTGCCAGCAGTGCCTACAGGGCCTATGGCTACACCTTC
d_call: NA; j_call: TRBJ1-5; v_call: TRBV7-2; clone_size: NA; cdr3_aa: CASSNTRANQPQHF; cdr3_nt: TGTGCCAGCAGCAACACCAGAGCGAATCAGCCCCAGCATTTT
d_call: NA; j_call: TRBJ2-5; v_call: TRBV6-1; clone_size: NA; cdr3_aa: CASSDRGAVTQYF; cdr3_nt: TGTGCCAGCAGTGATCGGGGGGCCGTGACCCAGTACTTC
d_call: NA; j_call: TRBJ1-1; v_call: TRBV7-8; clone_size: NA; cdr3_aa: CASSLRDFNTEAFF; cdr3_nt: TGTGCCAGCAGCCTCCGGGACTTCAACACTGAAGCTTTCTTT
d_call: TRBD2; j_call: TRBJ2-3; v_call: TRBV5-3; clone_size: NA; cdr3_aa: CARTRFRASGRESLTDTQYF; cdr3_nt: TGTGCCAGAACCCGTTTTCGGGCTAGCGGGAGAGAAAGTCTGACAGATACGCAGTATTTT
d_call: TRBD1; j_call: TRBJ1-5; v_call: TRBV2; clone_size: NA; cdr3_aa: CASTPGTGFIKPQHF; cdr3_nt: TGTGCCAGCACACCCGGGACAGGCTTTATCAAGCCCCAGCATTTT
d_call: NA; j_call: TRBJ1-1; v_call: TRBV6-5; clone_size: NA; cdr3_aa: CASSSTGLGTEAFF; cdr3_nt: TGTGCCAGCAGTTCTACAGGGCTGGGCACTGAAGCTTTCTTT
d_call: TRBD1; j_call: TRBJ2-3; v_call: TRBV4-3; clone_size: NA; cdr3_aa: CASSQIAGGMSDTQYF; cdr3_nt: TGCGCCAGCAGCCAGATTGCAGGGGGCATGTCGGATACGCAGTATTTT
d_call: NA; j_call: TRBJ1-2; v_call: TRBV5-1; clone_size: NA; cdr3_aa: CASRPTGAGGYTF; cdr3_nt: TGCGCCAGCAGACCGACTGGGGCAGGAGGCTACACCTTC
d_call: TRBD1; j_call: TRBJ1-1; v_call: TRBV19; clone_size: NA; cdr3_aa: CASRVTGAGTEAFF; cdr3_nt: TGTGCCAGTAGGGTGACAGGGGCCGGGACTGAAGCTTTCTTT
d_call: TRBD1; j_call: TRBJ2-7; v_call: TRBV27; clone_size: NA; cdr3_aa: CASSSMTGAINYEQYF; cdr3_nt: TGTGCCAGCAGTTCAATGACAGGGGCGATCAACTACGAGCAGTACTTC
d_call: TRBD2; j_call: TRBJ2-1; v_call: TRBV11-2; clone_size: NA; cdr3_aa: CASSSRGGGTSVWSYEQFF; cdr3_nt: TGTGCCAGCAGCTCCCGCGGCGGCGGGACTAGCGTTTGGAGCTATGAGCAGTTCTTC
d_call: TRBD1; j_call: TRBJ1-5; v_call: TRBV15; clone_size: NA; cdr3_aa: CATSRYLKQGIGQPQHF; cdr3_nt: TGTGCCACCAGCAGATACCTAAAACAGGGGATAGGTCAGCCCCAGCATTTT
d_call: TRBD1; j_call: TRBJ1-2; v_call: TRBV28; clone_size: NA; cdr3_aa: CASKRDRDELNYGYTF; cdr3_nt: TGTGCCAGCAAGCGGGACAGGGATGAATTAAACTATGGCTACACCTTC
d_call: TRBD2; j_call: TRBJ2-1; v_call: TRBV7-2; clone_size: NA; cdr3_aa: CASSPPSGGYNEQFF; cdr3_nt: TGTGCCAGCAGCCCCCCCAGCGGGGGTTACAATGAGCAGTTCTTC
d_call: NA; j_call: TRBJ1-2; v_call: TRBV28; clone_size: NA; cdr3_aa: CASSWRQVLSYGYTF; cdr3_nt: TGTGCCAGCAGCTGGAGACAGGTCTTGTCCTATGGCTACACCTTC
d_call: TRBD1; j_call: TRBJ2-7; v_call: TRBV14; clone_size: NA; cdr3_aa: CASSTRDSHLGKYF; cdr3_nt: TGTGCCAGTTCAACCCGGGACAGCCACTTGGGGAAGTACTTC
d_call: NA; j_call: TRBJ2-1; v_call: TRBV6-4; clone_size: medium-sized; cdr3_aa: CASSAQGGRSDEQFF; cdr3_nt: TGTGCCAGCAGTGCCCAGGGGGGCAGGTCGGATGAGCAGTTCTTC
d_call: NA; j_call: TRBJ2-4; v_call: TRBV30; clone_size: NA; cdr3_aa: CAWSGRGDLAKNIQYF; cdr3_nt: TGTGCCTGGAGCGGGAGAGGAGACCTAGCCAAAAACATTCAGTACTTC
d_call: NA; j_call: TRBJ2-7; v_call: TRBV6-1; clone_size: NA; cdr3_aa: CASSFRVGESYEQYF; cdr3_nt: TGTGCCAGCAGTTTCAGGGTAGGGGAATCCTACGAGCAGTACTTC
d_call: NA; j_call: TRBJ2-7; v_call: TRBV29-1; clone_size: NA; cdr3_aa: CSVLRGGYEQYF; cdr3_nt: TGCAGCGTTTTAAGGGGGGGCTACGAGCAGTACTTC
d_call: NA; j_call: TRBJ1-2; v_call: TRBV5-1; clone_size: NA; cdr3_aa: CASSLEDSIYGYTF; cdr3_nt: TGCGCCAGCAGCTTGGAGGACAGTATCTATGGCTACACCTTC
d_call: NA; j_call: TRBJ2-7; v_call: TRBV28; clone_size: NA; cdr3_aa: CASSLVQSYEQYF; cdr3_nt: TGTGCCAGCAGTTTAGTTCAGTCCTACGAGCAGTACTTC
d_call: TRBD1; j_call: TRBJ2-7; v_call: TRBV7-2; clone_size: NA; cdr3_aa: CASSLRGLRDKAYEQYF; cdr3_nt: TGTGCCAGCAGCTTAAGGGGGCTTCGGGACAAAGCGTACGAGCAGTACTTC
d_call: NA; j_call: TRBJ2-1; v_call: TRBV30; clone_size: NA; cdr3_aa: CAWSVSGGNEQFF; cdr3_nt: TGTGCCTGGAGTGTCTCCGGGGGCAATGAGCAGTTCTTC
d_call: TRBD1; j_call: TRBJ1-4; v_call: TRBV28; clone_size: NA; cdr3_aa: CASGPGQDEKLFF; cdr3_nt: TGTGCCAGCGGCCCCGGACAGGATGAAAAACTGTTTTTT
d_call: TRBD1; j_call: TRBJ1-6; v_call: TRBV7-8; clone_size: NA; cdr3_aa: CASSVRQGSNSPLHF; cdr3_nt: TGTGCCAGCAGCGTCAGACAGGGTTCTAATTCACCCCTCCACTTT
d_call: TRBD1; j_call: TRBJ1-5; v_call: TRBV6-5; clone_size: NA; cdr3_aa: CASRGTGYSNQPQHF; cdr3_nt: TGTGCCAGCAGAGGGACAGGGTATAGCAATCAGCCCCAGCATTTT
d_call: NA; j_call: TRBJ1-6; v_call: TRBV9; clone_size: NA; cdr3_aa: CASSGGGGNIKSPLHF; cdr3_nt: TGTGCCAGCAGCGGAGGCGGGGGGAATATTAAATCACCCCTCCACTTT
d_call: TRBD1; j_call: TRBJ1-1; v_call: TRBV7-3; clone_size: NA; cdr3_aa: CASSLGQGGPGNTEAFF; cdr3_nt: TGTGCCAGCAGCCTAGGACAGGGTGGCCCTGGGAACACTGAAGCTTTCTTT
d_call: NA; j_call: TRBJ2-7; v_call: TRBV18; clone_size: NA; cdr3_aa: CASSPRAGEGYEQYF; cdr3_nt: TGTGCCAGCTCACCACGAGCAGGGGAGGGCTACGAGCAGTACTTC
d_call: NA; j_call: TRBJ1-2; v_call: TRBV9; clone_size: NA; cdr3_aa: CASSVPGHLFGYTF; cdr3_nt: TGTGCCAGCAGCGTCCCGGGACATCTTTTTGGCTACACCTTC
d_call: TRBD2; j_call: TRBJ2-7; v_call: TRBV7-3; clone_size: NA; cdr3_aa: CASSLKAGYEQYF; cdr3_nt: TGTGCCAGCAGCTTAAAAGCGGGATACGAGCAGTACTTC
d_call: NA; j_call: TRBJ2-7; v_call: TRBV18; clone_size: NA; cdr3_aa: CASSPRGGYEQYF; cdr3_nt: TGTGCCAGCTCACCGAGGGGGGGGTACGAGCAGTACTTC
d_call: NA; j_call: TRBJ1-2; v_call: TRBV7-9; clone_size: NA; cdr3_aa: CASSHDTRGYTF; cdr3_nt: TGTGCCAGCAGCCATGACACTCGAGGCTACACCTTC
d_call: NA; j_call: TRBJ1-1; v_call: TRBV7-9; clone_size: NA; cdr3_aa: CASSLAHLNTEAFF; cdr3_nt: TGTGCCAGCAGCTTAGCCCACTTGAACACTGAAGCTTTCTTT